The clone carrying this T cell receptor (beta chain) was counted only a few times. Noted time point: pretreatment peripheral blood. The record originates from a study of PD-L1 blockade in urothelial cancer. CDR3 length equals 15 residues. Germline lookup yields CDR1 SGHTA and CDR2 FQGNSA. The V end was cut by 2 bases, the J end by 9 bases, with 17 bases between. Profiling relied on immunoSEQ multiplex PCR, and the TCRdb table lists in-frame clones only, not all of them. The repertoire holds about 81,000 clones, with 89% as singletons. The receptor comes from a woman of 80 years or more with urothelial cancer. The sequencing here drew on PBMCs, taken around atezolizumab (anti-PD-L1) treatment. The chain uses TRBV7-2 and TRBJ1-5, with D possibly matching TRBD1 (6 bases). In nucleotides, the CDR3 is TGTGCCAGCAGCTTAAACGGTCTGGGGGCTTGGCCCCAGCATTTT. It yields the protein CASSLNGLGAWPQHF.